These 19 T cell receptor beta chains came from one sample sequenced in a study of molecular identifiers for immune sequencing clone quantification. TCRdb re-analysed the PCR reads in MiXCR, keeping a single row per CDR3 protein. Counted here are fewer than 350,000 distinct CDR3 sequences, about 22% occurring once; the ten biggest clones make up about 0.81%. Sequenced: naive CD8+ T cells from blood, with Jurkat cell RNA spiked in. Subset reported: FACS-sorted CD8+CD4-CCR7+CD45RA+ naive T cells. Source of these receptors: a human donor in good health. Some libraries in this study had Jurkat cell RNA spiked in.

The sample holds many counts of this clonotype. The genes are TRBV6-5 and TRBJ2-7, with D maybe TRBD1 (6 bases). V was pared by 2 bases and J by 2 bases, with 10 bases between. The CDR3 is made up of 14 amino acids. Germline assignment: CDR1 MNHEY and CDR2 SVGAGI. Written as DNA, the CDR3 is TGTGCCAGCAGTTACGGAACAGGGACCTACGAGCAGTACTTC. This sequence encodes CASSYGTGTYEQYF.

This clonotype was found many times. This chain uses TRBV7-9 with TRBJ2-3; TRBD1 matches at 8 bases. Losses at the gene ends were 5 bases for V and 2 bases for J; bases not matched to a gene: 6. The V gene's germline CDR1 is SEHNR and CDR2 FQNEAQ (reference sequence). This CDR3 is 15 amino acids long. Here the CDR3 reads CASSIPTGVTDTQYF. CDR3 nucleotide sequence: TGTGCCAGCAGCATCCCGACAGGGGTCACAGATACGCAGTATTTT.

This clonotype was counted at least ten times. This chain joins TRBV21-1 and TRBJ2-3; the table's TRBD1 call for D was not verified on the DNA. TRBV21-1 is annotated as a pseudogene. The CDR3 sequence is 15 residues long. The CDR3, as DNA: TGTGCCAGCAGCAATAACATTGACAGATTCAATACGCAGTATTTT. It encodes CASSNNIDRFNTQYF.

This clonotype was counted at least ten times. The V call is TRBV6-6, the J call TRBJ1-5; no clear D. V lost 6 bases to trimming and J lost 4 bases, with 10 bases between them. The CDR3 consists of 13 residues. The V gene's germline CDR1 is MNHNY and CDR2 SVGAGI (reference sequence). As DNA, the CDR3 is TGTGCCAGCAGAGCGATAACTAATCAGCCCCAGCATTTT. This codes for CASRAITNQPQHF.

In its sample, this clonotype was seen many times. The chain links TRBV7-9 to TRBJ2-2; D may be TRBD2 (6 bases). The CDR3 consists of 16 residues. The ends were cut back, 5 bases at V and 2 bases at J, with 15 bases in the middle. Germline V gene data show CDR1 as SEHNR and CDR2 as FQNEAQ (reference sequence). CDR3 nucleotide sequence: TGTGCCAGCAGCCCCCGGCCGGGACTTAACACCGGGGAGCTGTTTTTT. It codes for CASSPRPGLNTGELFF.

This sequence joins TRBV7-9 and TRBJ2-7; 7 bases fit TRBD2. This CDR3 has 13 amino acids. Trimming at V came to 7 bases and at J to 7 bases, leaving 10 bases not matched to a gene. The germline V gene encodes CDR1 SEHNR and CDR2 FQNEAQ (reference sequence). The CDR3 protein is CASNQGGVYEQYF. The CDR3 DNA is TGTGCCAGCAACCAGGGAGGGGTCTATGAGCAGTACTTC.

This clonotype was recorded at least ten times. The J gene is TRBJ2-3, the V gene TRBV19; 7 nucleotides align to TRBD2. Germline V CDR1 and CDR2: LNHDA, SQIVND (reference sequence). Losses at the gene ends were 7 bases for V and 4 bases for J; bases not matched to a gene: 11. This CDR3 is 15 amino acids long. The CDR3 region is CASNSHSGSSDTQYF. CDR3 coding DNA: TGTGCCAGTAATTCCCATAGCGGGTCCTCAGATACGCAGTATTTT.

A word on this clonotype: A read error is possible here, since a much larger clone lies one base away. This rearrangement joins TRBV27 to TRBJ1-5; D not resolved. CDR1 MNHEY and CDR2 SMNVEV come from the germline V gene (reference sequence). Trimming shortened V by 5 bases and J by 0 bases, and 23 bases separated the two germline ends. This CDR3 is 19 amino acids long. Here the CDR3 DNA reads TGTGCCAGCAGTCCTTTGTGGGAGTATATTAATTATAGCAATCAGCCCCAGCATTTT. Encoded protein: CASSPLWEYINYSNQPQHF.

In the case of this clonotype: A much more abundant neighbour one base away suggests this may be a read error. The chain combines TRBV27 with TRBJ2-3; TRBD1 is a possible D gene (6 bases). The CDR3 is made up of 15 amino acids. V lost 5 bases and J 2 bases, leaving 14 bases between the germline ends. Per the germline V gene, CDR1 is MNHEY and CDR2 is SMNVEV (reference sequence). The CDR3 protein is CASSGPDRDTDTQYF. CDR3 coding DNA: TGTGCCAGCAGTGGCCCGGACAGAGACACAGATACGCAGTATTTT.

In its sample, this clonotype was seen many times. The V and J genes are TRBV7-9 and TRBJ2-7; 7 nucleotides line up with TRBD1. With V trimmed by 5 bases and J by 3 bases, 10 bases remained unmatched. This CDR3 region has 15 residues. Germline CDR1 reads SEHNR; CDR2 reads FQNEAQ (reference sequence). CDR3 protein: CASSPTGVRYYEQYF. DNA for the CDR3: TGTGCCAGCAGCCCAACAGGGGTTCGGTACTACGAGCAGTACTTC.

The chain carries TRBV30 and TRBJ2-3; D ambiguous. V was clipped by 0 bases and J by 0 bases, with 7 bases between them. Germline V CDR1 and CDR2: GTSNPN, SVGIG (reference sequence). The CDR3 has 14 residues. Here the CDR3 reads CAWSVAGSTDTQYF. Here the CDR3 DNA reads TGTGCCTGGAGTGTAGCCGGGAGCACAGATACGCAGTATTTT.

The genes are TRBV2 and TRBJ1-2, with no clear D. V lost 2 bases, J lost 4 bases, and 14 bases lay in between. This CDR3 spans 15 amino acids. Germline CDR1 is SNHLY and CDR2 is FYNNEI. In DNA form, the CDR3 reads TGTGCCAGCAGTGAATTTTCCGGGTCCCCCTATGGCTACACCTTC. The encoded protein is CASSEFSGSPYGYTF.

This clonotype has at least ten counts. The V and J genes are TRBV12-3 or TRBV12-4 and TRBJ2-2; 7 bases match TRBD2. V lost 5 bases, J lost 6 bases, and 18 bases stayed unmatched. The CDR3 loop spans 18 amino acids. CDR3 protein: CASSTQASGTNYAGELFF. In nucleotides, the CDR3 is TGTGCCAGCAGTACGCAGGCCTCCGGGACTAATTACGCCGGGGAGCTGTTTTTT.

This clonotype has at least ten counts. At one boundary the junction diverges from the germline segment, which might be a read error. The rearrangement uses TRBV12-3 or TRBV12-4 and TRBJ1-5; TRBD1 matches 12 bases. The length of the CDR3 is 15 residues. The CDR3 DNA reads TGTGCCAGCAGTACGGGGACAGGGGGCAACCAGCCCCAGCATTTT. It translates to CASSTGTGGNQPQHF.

This clonotype came up a few times. The V and J genes are TRBV11-2 and TRBJ2-7; maybe TRBD2 (5 bases). The CDR3 has 16 amino acids. V shed 5 bases and J shed 2 bases, with 19 bases lying between them. Germline V gene data show CDR1 as SGHAT and CDR2 as FQNNGV. The CDR3 DNA sequence: TGTGCCAGCAGCCCCTCGCGCTTGGCGGGTACCTACGAGCAGTACTTC. Residues: CASSPSRLAGTYEQYF.

As concerns this clonotype: A clone one base away is much larger, so this may be a read error. The chain couples TRBV20-1 to TRBJ1-2, with 8 bases aligning to TRBD1. This CDR3 spans 13 amino acids. The junction had 7 bases not matched to a gene; V was cut back by 7 bases and J by 3 bases. From germline, CDR1 is DFQATT and CDR2 SNEGSKA (reference sequence). CDR3 nucleotide sequence: TGCAGTGGCAGGGGACAGGCCCACTATGGCTACACCTTC. Amino acid sequence: CSGRGQAHYGYTF.

This clonotype was observed a handful of times. A much bigger clone sits one base away, suggesting this may be a read error. The V and J genes are TRBV20-1 and TRBJ1-1; D gene unclear. Germline assignment: CDR1 DFQATT and CDR2 SNEGSKA (reference sequence). This CDR3 region has 14 residues. The CDR3 spells CSARPLRENTGAFF. The CDR3 coding sequence is TGCAGTGCTAGGCCCCTACGGGAAAACACTGGAGCTTTCTTT.

In this sample, this clonotype turned up many times. The rearrangement links TRBV10-3 to TRBJ2-5; 9 bases line up with TRBD1. The germline gives CDR1 ENHRY, CDR2 SYGVKD. The junction had 9 bases not matched to a gene; V was cut back by 5 bases and J by 5 bases. CDR3 length: 15 residues. DNA for the CDR3: TGTGCCATCAGTACATCGACAGGGGGTCTCGAGACCCAGTACTTC. Translating gives CAISTSTGGLETQYF.

About this clonotype itself: The junction and the germline gene differ at one end; a read error may be behind it. The genes are TRBV7-9 and TRBJ1-1; D is unclear. Looked up from germline, CDR1 is SEHNR and CDR2 is FQNEAQ (reference sequence). This CDR3 is 15 amino acids long. The DNA for the CDR3 is TGTGCCAGCAGCTTTAGAAGGTCGGTGAACATTGAAGCTTTCTTT. Residues: CASSFRRSVNIEAFF.